This T cell receptor (beta chain) was recovered during a study of blood T cells in healthy people across ages. Through a sample-barcoded 5' primer and a J-beta primer mix, a second PCR was run for about 6 to 11 cycles. Each CDR3 protein is one row after TCRdb ran MiXCR on the 5' RACE reads. This repertoire shows 800,000 to 950,000 distinct CDR3 sequences, roughly 43% found once; its top ten account for around 15%. Unmatched junction bases numbered 7, after V lost 0 bases and J lost 9 bases. In germline, CDR1 is LGHNA, CDR2 YSLEER. The CDR3 is 16 residues long. This clonotype was seen repeatedly, ten times or more.

The source material was blood. J is TRBJ2-1 and V is TRBV4-3; 11 bases line up with TRBD1. The TCR was taken from a man aged 25-40 years in good health. CDR3 nucleotide sequence: TGCGCCAGCAGCCAAGAACGGACAGGGGGCTTGGGTGAGCAGTTCTTC. It specifies CASSQERTGGLGEQFF.